The 8 T cell receptor beta chains below come from one sample, sequenced in a study of human T cells and chemical hapten exposure (dated by TCRdb to the early 2020s). The time point label of this sample denotes: pre-sensitization, week 0. The treatment or condition label for this specimen denotes: therapeutic diphenylcyclopropenone sensitization with weekly scalp DPC. Library generation was performed with RACE. TCRdb names NextSeq 500 as the instrument used. TCRdb redid the processing of the public reads, applying fastp at Q25 and MiXCR, and retained in-frame beta chains. When rows share a CDR3 protein, they turn into one entry using the most common DNA and genes. The sample has about 300,000 distinct CDR3 sequences on record, about 5.4% of them singletons. Clones ranked in the top ten supply about 7.7% of the sample. The material sequenced was whole blood, taken in connection with sensitization to the hapten diphenylcyclopropenone (DPC). The receptors derive from a woman aged 18-29 years with alopecia areata. Some clones in this sample may be carry-over from other donors' samples.

This clonotype has a handful of counts. This chain uses TRBV28 with TRBJ1-2; D not certain. Trimming took 4 bases from V and 3 from J, leaving 9 bases between them. Germline V gives CDR1 MDHEN, CDR2 SYDVKM. The CDR3 contains 13 residues. CDR3: CASSSLAHYGYTF. CDR3 DNA: TGTGCCAGCAGTTCATTAGCCCACTATGGCTACACCTTC.

At least ten counts were recorded for this clonotype. The V gene is TRBV9, the J gene TRBJ1-1; no reliable D call. The ends were cut back, 0 bases at V and 4 bases at J, with 7 bases in the middle. Looked up from germline, CDR1 is SGDLS and CDR2 is YYNGEE. The CDR3 is 13 residues long. The CDR3 protein is CASSVGELTEAFF. The CDR3 DNA follows: TGTGCCAGCAGCGTAGGAGAACTCACTGAAGCTTTCTTT.

The chain employs TRBV5-4 and TRBJ1-1; TRBD1 might be the D (6 bases). V was pared by 4 bases and J by 5 bases, with 15 bases between. There are 14 residues in the CDR3. Germline values: CDR1 SGHNT, CDR2 YYREEE (reference sequence). The CDR3 loop is CASSVATGLTEAFF. The CDR3, as DNA: TGTGCCAGCAGCGTGGCTACAGGGTTAACTGAAGCTTTCTTT.

This chain uses TRBV5-4 with TRBJ2-4; 12 positions agree with TRBD2. The CDR3 is 18 amino acids. J gave up 0 bases and V 3 bases, and 7 bases lay outside the gene matches. CDR1 SGHNT and CDR2 YYREEE come from the germline V gene (reference sequence). The DNA for the CDR3 is TGTGCCAGCAGCTCTCTAGCGGGGGGGACTCTAGCCAAAAACATTCAGTACTTC. Its protein product is CASSSLAGGTLAKNIQYF.

Ten or more counts support this clonotype. This chain uses TRBV18 with TRBJ2-7; possibly TRBD2 for D (5 bases). The V gene lost 3 bases and the J gene lost 4 bases, with 13 bases spanning the gap. CDR1 is KGHSH and CDR2 is LQKENI in the germline V gene. This CDR3 comprises 14 residues. The chain's CDR3 is CASSPWPSGYEQYF. The DNA for the CDR3 is TGTGCCAGCTCACCCTGGCCGTCGGGGTACGAGCAGTACTTC.

The chain joins TRBV29-1 to TRBJ1-2, with D perhaps matching TRBD1 (5 bases). V lost 3 bases to trimming and J lost 1 base, with 9 bases between them. Per the germline V gene, CDR1 is SQVTM and CDR2 is ANQGSEA. The CDR3 length is 13 residues. CDR3 coding DNA: TGCAGCGTTGATCGGGGGGATAACTATGGCTACACCTTC. This codes for CSVDRGDNYGYTF.

In its sample, this clonotype was seen many times. The CDR3 sequence is CASSPILERTFLDEQFF. Written as DNA, the CDR3 is TGTGCCAGCAGTCCTATCCTAGAAAGAACCTTTCTCGATGAGCAGTTCTTC. The chain links TRBV6-5 to TRBJ2-1; D is unclear. This CDR3 is built from 17 residues. Germline loops: CDR1 MNHEY, CDR2 SVGAGI. V shed 5 bases and J shed 8 bases, with 25 bases lying between them.

The gene calls are TRBV13 and TRBJ2-1; 8 nucleotides match TRBD1. Germline CDR1 PRHDT, CDR2 FYEKMQ (reference sequence). V lost 4 bases to trimming and J lost 7 bases; unmatched junction nucleotides: 3. CDR3 length equals 13 residues. CDR3 in amino acids: CASSYGQGNEQFF. The CDR3 nucleotides are TGTGCCAGCAGCTACGGACAGGGTAATGAGCAGTTCTTC.